The next 19 T cell receptor beta chains were all read from a single sample in a study of shared clonotypes between healthy human individuals. Positive CCR7 selection of CD45RO-negative cells yielded the naive CD8 cells, and terminally differentiated effector memory CD45RA+ cells were excluded. Produced via immunoSEQ multiplex PCR; TCRdb's table is partial and in-frame only. The sample has some 2 million clones, about 95% seen once. The sample taken for sequencing was naive CD8+ T cells sorted from blood. Receptor source: a man between 18 and 35 years old in good health.

The J gene is TRBJ2-5, the V gene TRBV6-5; 10 bases map to TRBD1. This CDR3 has 14 residues. The V and J ends lost 4 bases and 5 bases, in that order; junction bases with no gene match: 4. CDR1 and CDR2 from the germline V gene are MNHEY and SVGAGI. The CDR3 DNA is TGTGCCAGCAGTTCGACAGGGGGCGGGGAGACCCAGTACTTC. Its protein product is CASSSTGGGETQYF.

The rearrangement links TRBV7-2 to TRBJ2-7; 10 bases align to TRBD2. Trimming removed 5 bases from V and 0 bases from J; junction bases left unmatched: 4. Germline V lookup: CDR1 SGHTA, CDR2 FQGNSA. The CDR3 has 15 amino acids. The CDR3 coding sequence is TGTGCCAGCAGCCGAACTAGCGGGGTCTCCTACGAGCAGTACTTC. Amino acid sequence: CASSRTSGVSYEQYF.

The rearrangement joins TRBV5-5 to TRBJ2-7; 11 bases fit TRBD2. The V and J ends lost 4 bases and 2 bases, in that order; junction bases with no gene match: 5. Germline V gene sequence: CDR1 SGHKS, CDR2 YYEKEE (reference sequence). The CDR3 spans 15 residues. CDR3 sequence (DNA): TGTGCCAGCAGCCCGGGACTAGCGGAGACCTACGAGCAGTACTTC. Translating gives CASSPGLAETYEQYF. The whole variable domain, remainder taken from reference TRBV5-5 and TRBJ2-7, is DAGVTQSPTHLIKTRGQQVTLRCSPISGHKSVSWYQQVLGQGPQFIFQYYEKEERGRGNFPDRFSARQFPNYSSELNVNALLLGDSALYLCASSPGLAETYEQYFGPGTRLTVT.

The rearrangement uses TRBV27 and TRBJ1-2, with D perhaps matching TRBD1 (6 bases). CDR3 length: 15 amino acids. The V end was cut by 6 bases, the J end by 4 bases, with 18 bases between. Germline CDR1 MNHEY, CDR2 SMNVEV (reference sequence). The DNA for the CDR3 is TGTGCCAGCAGCCTGGCTGGAGGGGGTACCTATGGCTACACCTTC. Translated, it gives CASSLAGGGTYGYTF.

The rearrangement joins TRBV11-2 to TRBJ2-7; a weak D match, TRBD2 (5 bases). Trimming pared 1 base from V and 1 base from J, leaving 20 bases between. The CDR3 covers 18 residues. Germline CDR1 SGHAT, CDR2 FQNNGV. CDR3 in amino acids: CASSLVGIRTTKSYEQYF. CDR3 DNA: TGTGCCAGCAGCTTAGTCGGCATACGGACGACTAAGTCCTACGAGCAGTACTTC.

CDR3 coding DNA: TGCGCCAGCAGCCAAAGGGACACTAGCAATCAGCCCCAGCATTTT. Translated, it gives CASSQRDTSNQPQHF. V gene TRBV4-1 combines with J gene TRBJ1-5; D may be TRBD1 (6 bases). This CDR3 has 15 residues. Trimming removed 2 bases at V and 0 bases at J, with 8 bases between. CDR1 MGHRA and CDR2 YSYEKL come from the germline V gene.

The chain employs TRBV27 and TRBJ2-1; D gene unclear. Trimming left V 1 base short and J 7 bases short, with 14 bases between. Per the germline V gene, CDR1 is MNHEY and CDR2 is SMNVEV (reference sequence). CDR3 size: 15 residues. The CDR3 spells CASSLFSITVNEQFF. Written as DNA, the CDR3 is TGTGCCAGCAGTTTATTTAGCATTACGGTTAATGAGCAGTTCTTC.

In its sample, this clone was seen many times. The sample has other DNA sequences that encode this CDR3 too. The chain joins TRBV5-8 to TRBJ1-5, with TRBD1 matching 7 bases. With 4 bases clipped from V and 0 bases from J, the junction kept 4 bases outside the gene matches. The CDR3 runs to 15 residues. From germline, CDR1 is SGHTS and CDR2 YDEGEE. The DNA for the CDR3 is TGTGCCAGCAGCATACAGGGGTATAGCAATCAGCCCCAGCATTTT. It is translated as CASSIQGYSNQPQHF.

J is TRBJ2-7 and V is TRBV21-1. TRBV21-1 is deemed a pseudogene. The CDR3 covers 15 residues. The CDR3 sequence is CASSKKVQGVYEQYF. CDR3 DNA sequence: TGTGCCAGCAGCAAAAAAGTGCAGGGAGTTTACGAGCAGTACTTC.

This clone came up a few times. V usage is TRBV10-3 and J usage is TRBJ1-4; the match to TRBD1 covers 9 bases. Unmatched junction bases numbered 11, after V lost 6 bases and J lost 3 bases. In germline, CDR1 is ENHRY, CDR2 SYGVKD. This CDR3 has 17 amino acids. The CDR3: CAISIGTGSIANEKLFF. CDR3 bases: TGTGCCATCAGCATTGGGACAGGGAGTATAGCTAATGAAAAACTGTTTTTT.

The chain joins TRBV6-1 to TRBJ2-3; D is uncertain. This CDR3 is 16 amino acids long. V lost 3 bases, J lost 2 bases, and 15 bases lay in between. The germline V gene encodes CDR1 MNHNS and CDR2 SASEGT. CDR3 in amino acids: CASSDLVAFFTDTQYF. Here the CDR3 DNA reads TGTGCCAGCAGTGATCTTGTGGCGTTCTTCACAGATACGCAGTATTTT.

This clone has a single count. The rearrangement links TRBV2 to TRBJ2-3; the D gene is possibly TRBD2 (6 bases). The CDR3 spans 12 residues. Trimming removed 7 bases at V and 5 bases at J, with 10 bases between. Germline V gene sequence: CDR1 SNHLY, CDR2 FYNNEI. The CDR3 loop is CASTGEGDTQYF. CDR3 nucleotides: TGTGCCAGCACGGGAGAAGGAGATACGCAGTATTTT.

The CDR3: CASSPNRGPGNEQFF. The DNA for the CDR3 is TGTGCCAGCAGCCCGAACAGGGGGCCCGGCAATGAGCAGTTCTTC. The chain carries TRBV14 and TRBJ2-1; 9 nucleotides line up with TRBD1. The J segment lost 6 bases and the V segment lost 4 bases, leaving 7 bases of the junction unmatched. Per germline, CDR1 SGHDN and CDR2 FVKESK. The CDR3 has 15 residues.

V and J are TRBV27 and TRBJ2-2; D may be TRBD1 (8 bases). From germline, CDR1 is MNHEY and CDR2 SMNVEV (reference sequence). Trimming pared 11 bases from V and 3 bases from J, leaving 13 bases between. The CDR3 spans 13 residues. CDR3 loop: CAGQGGDTGELFF. CDR3 in DNA: TGTGCCGGACAGGGAGGGGACACCGGGGAGCTGTTTTTT.

V is TRBV10-3 and J is TRBJ2-7, with D uncertain. Germline CDR1 and CDR2: ENHRY and SYGVKD. V was shortened by 2 bases and J by 5 bases, with 13 bases between the two germline ends. The CDR3 loop spans 14 amino acids. The CDR3 protein is CAISEGSAGHEQYF. As DNA, the CDR3 is TGTGCCATCAGTGAGGGAAGTGCAGGCCACGAGCAGTACTTC.

This clone was found once. The genes are TRBV6-1 and TRBJ1-1, with D tentatively TRBD1 (6 bases). V was clipped by 3 bases and J by 7 bases, with 12 bases between them. The CDR3 is made up of 13 amino acids. Germline V gives CDR1 MNHNS, CDR2 SASEGT. CDR3 coding DNA: TGTGCCAGCAGTGATCGGGGGCTCCTTGAAGCTTTCTTT. This gives the protein CASSDRGLLEAFF.

The chain combines TRBV28 with TRBJ2-7, with D hard to call. Germline CDR1 is MDHEN and CDR2 is SYDVKM. This CDR3 is 13 amino acids long. With 3 bases removed from V and 6 bases from J, the gap between germline ends came to 12 bases. CDR3 protein: CASSFRLVGEQYF. The DNA for the CDR3 is TGTGCCAGCAGTTTTAGGCTAGTCGGCGAGCAGTACTTC.

Only one count was recorded for this clone. The gene calls are TRBV27 and TRBJ2-5; D is unclear. V was shortened by 6 bases and J by 2 bases, with 13 bases between the two germline ends. Germline CDR1 is MNHEY and CDR2 is SMNVEV (reference sequence). The CDR3 sequence is 14 residues long. CDR3 nucleotides: TGTGCCAGCAGCATGCTAGGAACTCAAGAGACCCAGTACTTC. It specifies CASSMLGTQETQYF.

This chain uses TRBV5-4 with TRBJ2-3; TRBD1 is a possible D gene (5 bases). Germline lookup yields CDR1 SGHNT and CDR2 YYREEE (reference sequence). The CDR3 extends over 15 amino acids. The V gene lost 0 bases and the J gene lost 5 bases, with 13 bases spanning the gap. CDR3 amino acids: CASSLVWGAKDTQYF. For the CDR3, the DNA is TGTGCCAGCAGCTTGGTGTGGGGCGCGAAAGATACGCAGTATTTT.